This TCR beta chain appears in the sequencing data of a study of CD8+ T cells in alopecia areata. RNA, once extracted, was reverse transcribed into cDNA for use as the sequencing template. Sequencing was performed with immunoSEQ multiplex PCR; in TCRdb, only in-frame clones are kept and a portion is missing. The sample holds more than 95,000 clones, approximately 52% seen once. This clone occurred a few times. Trimming cost V 4 bases and J 0 bases, with 7 bases left between them. The CDR3 spans 14 residues. Germline CDR1 and CDR2: SNHLY and FYNNEI. Starting from PBMCs, sorting isolated CD4+ and CD8+ T cells.

V gene TRBV2 combines with J gene TRBJ1-5; D uncertain. This sequence originates from a human donor in good health. The sequencing sample was made of CD4+ T cells sorted from blood. CDR3 protein: CASSARYSNQPQHF. CDR3 nucleotides: TGTGCCAGCAGTGCAAGGTATAGCAATCAGCCCCAGCATTTT.